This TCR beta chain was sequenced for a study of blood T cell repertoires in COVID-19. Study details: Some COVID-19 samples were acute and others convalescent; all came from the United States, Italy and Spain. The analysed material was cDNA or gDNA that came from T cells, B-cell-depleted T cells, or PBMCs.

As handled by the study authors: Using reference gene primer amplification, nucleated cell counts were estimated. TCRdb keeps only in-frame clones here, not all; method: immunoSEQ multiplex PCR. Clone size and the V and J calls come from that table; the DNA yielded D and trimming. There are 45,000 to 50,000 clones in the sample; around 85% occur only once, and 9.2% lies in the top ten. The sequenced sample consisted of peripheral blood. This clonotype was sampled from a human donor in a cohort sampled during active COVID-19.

The CDR3 sequence: CASSLTSGGQETQYF. CDR3 sequence (DNA): TGTGCCAGCAGCCTCACTAGCGGGGGCCAGGAGACCCAGTACTTC. The genes are TRBV6-2 or TRBV6-3 and TRBJ2-5; 11 nucleotides line up with TRBD2. The CDR3 is 15 amino acids. V shed 6 bases, J shed 5 bases, and the junction held 8 bases outside the gene matches. The germline gives CDR1 MNHEY, CDR2 SVGEGT.